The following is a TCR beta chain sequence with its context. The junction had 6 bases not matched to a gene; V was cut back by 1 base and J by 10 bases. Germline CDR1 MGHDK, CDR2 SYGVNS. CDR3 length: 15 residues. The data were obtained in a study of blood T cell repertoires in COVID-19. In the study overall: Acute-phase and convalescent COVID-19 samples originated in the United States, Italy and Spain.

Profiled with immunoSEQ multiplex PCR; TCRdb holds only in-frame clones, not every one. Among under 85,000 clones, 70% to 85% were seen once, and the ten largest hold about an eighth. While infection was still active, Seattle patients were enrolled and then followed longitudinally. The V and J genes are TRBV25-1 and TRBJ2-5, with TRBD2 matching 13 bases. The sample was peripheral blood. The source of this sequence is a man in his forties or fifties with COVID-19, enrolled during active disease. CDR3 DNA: TGTGCCAGCAGTGAATTAGGACTAGCGGGGGAAGACCAGTACTTC. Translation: CASSELGLAGEDQYF.